A selection of T cell receptor beta chains follows, all from one sample in a study of cytomegalovirus exposure and HLA in healthy donors. TCRdb's copy holds only in-frame clones and misses some; the assay was immunoSEQ multiplex PCR. The sample lists more than 85,000 clones, about 73% occurring once. The specimen was PBMCs. These receptors all stem from a woman in her 30s in good health and CMV-seronegative. The CDR3 runs from the conserved cysteine through the conserved F or W. The D gene is left open where the match is weak. The listing skips clone size in some rows; elsewhere it reads once, few, many or a size class.

J | size | D | V | DNA | CDR3
TRBJ2-2 | . | TRBD1 | TRBV6-1 | TGTGCCTGTACCGGGACAGGGGACGGCTCCGGGGAGCTGTTTTTT | CACTGTGDGSGELFF
TRBJ2-2 | . | . | TRBV4-3 | TGCGCCAGCAGCCAAGATCTGGATGGGGTGGGGCGGACCGGGGAGCTGTTTTTT | CASSQDLDGVGRTGELFF
TRBJ2-1 | few | TRBD2 | TRBV29-1 | TGCAGCGTCAGGACTAGCGGGGGGGCCCGGGACAATGAGCAGTTCTTC | CSVRTSGGARDNEQFF
TRBJ1-2 | . | TRBD1 | TRBV6-6 | TGTGCCAGCAGTTACGTCGGGACAGGGAACTATGGCTACACCTTC | CASSYVGTGNYGYTF
TRBJ2-7 | . | . | TRBV13 | TGTGCCAGCAGCTTATTTCTGGAGGGGACCTACGAGCAGTACTTC | CASSLFLEGTYEQYF
TRBJ2-3 | . | TRBD2 | TRBV5-4 | TGTGCCAGCAGCCGGAGCGGGACCGGCACAGATACGCAGTATTTT | CASSRSGTGTDTQYF
TRBJ2-6 | . | . | TRBV6-1 | TGTGCCAGCAGTGTTGCAGCCTCGGGTGGGGCCAACGTCCTGACTTTC | CASSVAASGGANVLTF
TRBJ1-6 | . | TRBD1 | TRBV18 | TGTGCCAGCTCACCGCTAGAGAACGACAGGGCAGGTTCACCCCTCCACTTT | CASSPLENDRAGSPLHF
TRBJ2-7 | . | TRBD2 | TRBV30 | TGTGCCTGGAGCGCGGGGGGACCCTACGAGCAGTACTTC | CAWSAGGPYEQYF
TRBJ2-7 | few | . | TRBV18 | TGTGCCAGCTCACGCGACTCCGGGACTTTTTCCGCCGAGCAGTACTTC | CASSRDSGTFSAEQYF
TRBJ1-1 | . | . | TRBV19 | TGTGCCAGTAGTCTCCGACAGCTGAACACTGAAGCTTTCTTT | CASSLRQLNTEAFF
TRBJ1-5 | . | TRBD1 | TRBV4-3 | TGCGCCAGCAGCCCTGGGACAGGGGGCAGACAGCCCCAGCATTTT | CASSPGTGGRQPQHF
TRBJ1-1 | once | TRBD1 | TRBV4-3 | TGCGCCAGCAGCCCCCGTACGGACAGGGCCATGAACACTGAAGCTTTCTTT | CASSPRTDRAMNTEAFF
TRBJ2-1 | . | TRBD2 | TRBV30 | TGTGCCTGGAACCGGTTGAGCGGGAGCCCCTACAATGAGCAGTTCTTC | CAWNRLSGSPYNEQFF
TRBJ2-7 | once | TRBD1 | TRBV29-1 | TGCAGCGTTGGGGACAGGGGCTACGAGCAGTACTTC | CSVGDRGYEQYF
TRBJ2-3 | . | . | TRBV19 | TGTGCCAGTAGTACCAGACAGATCACAGATACGCAGTATTTT | CASSTRQITDTQYF
TRBJ2-5 | . | TRBD2 | TRBV7-9 | TGTGCCAGCAGCCCCACCGGGACTACCCAAGAGACCCAGTACTTC | CASSPTGTTQETQYF
TRBJ2-2 | . | TRBD2 | TRBV2 | TGTGCCAGCAGTAGGACTAGGGGACACACCGGGGAGCTGTTTTTT | CASSRTRGHTGELFF
TRBJ2-7 | . | . | TRBV7-6 | TGTGCCAGCAGCTTAGATCCACAGGTGAACTACGAGCAGTACTTC | CASSLDPQVNYEQYF
TRBJ1-5 | . | TRBD1 | TRBV30 | TGTGCCTGGAGCACCGGGACAGGGAGCCAGCCCCAGCATTTT | CAWSTGTGSQPQHF
TRBJ1-5 | . | . | TRBV28 | TGTGCCAGCAGCCCCCTACGGTTTGTGGGCAATCAGCCCCAGCATTTT | CASSPLRFVGNQPQHF
TRBJ1-5 | . | . | TRBV19 | TGTGCCAGTAGTACTATACGGACAGCCAATTCATATAGCAATCAGCCCCAGCATTTT | CASSTIRTANSYSNQPQHF
TRBJ1-3 | . | TRBD1 | TRBV30 | TGTGCCTGGAAGGGACAGTTGAGAAACACCATATATTTT | CAWKGQLRNTIYF
TRBJ2-7 | once | TRBD2 | TRBV4-1 | TGCGCCAGCAGCCAAGTGACTAGCGGATTGGTAACCTACGAGCAGTACTTC | CASSQVTSGLVTYEQYF
TRBJ1-1 | . | TRBD1 | TRBV13 | TGTGCCAGCAGCTTAGGTTCGAACAGGGGGCCGATGAACACTGAAGCTTTCTTT | CASSLGSNRGPMNTEAFF
TRBJ2-5 | . | TRBD2 | TRBV5-4 | TGTGCCAGCAGCTTGGGGTTGGCGGGAGAGGGGGAGACCCAGTACTTC | CASSLGLAGEGETQYF
TRBJ2-7 | once | TRBD1 | TRBV15 | TGTGCCACCAGCAGAGTTGGGACAGGCTTCTACGAGCAGTACTTC | CATSRVGTGFYEQYF
TRBJ1-5 | . | TRBD1 | TRBV5-1 | TGCGCCAGCAGCTTGTCCGGGACAGCTAATCAGCCCCAGCATTTT | CASSLSGTANQPQHF
TRBJ1-6 | . | TRBD1 | TRBV2 | TGTGCCAGCAGGCCAACAGGGGGCATTAGCTCCTATAATTCACCCCTCCACTTT | CASRPTGGISSYNSPLHF
TRBJ1-5 | . | TRBD1 | TRBV7-9 | TGTGCCAGCAGCCCAGGACAGGGCTCTGAGCCCCAGCATTTT | CASSPGQGSEPQHF
TRBJ2-2 | . | TRBD2 | TRBV5-1 | TGCGCCAGCAGCTTCGGACTAGAAGGCGGGGAGCTGTTTTTT | CASSFGLEGGELFF
TRBJ2-2 | . | . | TRBV19 | TGTGCCAGTAGTGTAGGACACCCCGGGGAGCTGTTTTTT | CASSVGHPGELFF
TRBJ1-2 | . | TRBD1 | TRBV4-1 | TGCGCCAGCAGCCGTACGACAACAGGGGTTCGGTATGGCTACACCTTC | CASSRTTTGVRYGYTF
TRBJ1-1 | . | . | TRBV6-5 | TGTGCCAGCAGGAGGAACACTGAAGCTTTCTTT | CASRRNTEAFF
TRBJ2-1 | . | TRBD2 | TRBV9 | TGTGCCAGCAGCAAGGCGGGGGGTGGTGAGCAGTTCTTC | CASSKAGGGEQFF
TRBJ1-5 | . | . | TRBV30 | TGTGCCTGGGATTCGGGGGGAGGCAATCAGCCCCAGCATTTT | CAWDSGGGNQPQHF
TRBJ2-4 | . | . | TRBV2 | TGTGCCAGCAGTGGGCAAAGTTTGGACAAGAAGTACTTC | CASSGQSLDKKYF
TRBJ1-2 | . | TRBD1 | TRBV7-2 | TGTGCCAGCAGCCTTGGGACAGGGGATGGCTACACCTTC | CASSLGTGDGYTF
TRBJ2-2 | few | . | TRBV6-5 | TGTGCCAGCAGGAGGGGCGGGAAAACCGGGGAGCTGTTTTTT | CASRRGGKTGELFF
TRBJ2-3 | . | . | TRBV6-4 | TGTGCCAGCAGTGACTCATCTAGCACTATCACAGATACGCAGTATTTT | CASSDSSSTITDTQYF
TRBJ2-1 | . | TRBD1 | TRBV7-2 | TGTGCCAGCAGCCGGGACAGGGCGGACAATGAGCAGTTCTTC | CASSRDRADNEQFF
TRBJ1-2 | . | . | TRBV29-1 | TGCAGCGTACAGATAACAGAGAACTATGGCTACACCTTC | CSVQITENYGYTF
TRBJ2-3 | . | TRBD1 | TRBV2 | TGTGCCAGCAGTGAAGACAGGGGGACAGATACGCAGTATTTT | CASSEDRGTDTQYF
TRBJ1-1 | few | TRBD1 | TRBV29-1 | TGCAGCGACATGACAGGGTGGGGCACTGAAGCTTTCTTT | CSDMTGWGTEAFF
TRBJ2-5 | . | TRBD1 | TRBV25-1 | TGTGCCAGCAGTTTACTCGGACAGGACCAAGAGACCCAGTACTTC | CASSLLGQDQETQYF
TRBJ1-2 | . | . | TRBV6-6 | TGTGCCAGCAGTGACCTTCAGGGATTAGACTATGGCTACACCTTC | CASSDLQGLDYGYTF
TRBJ1-2 | . | TRBD1 | TRBV11-2 | TGTGCCAGCAGCTCCAACAGGGGACAGGGAGTTAACTATGGCTACACCTTC | CASSSNRGQGVNYGYTF
TRBJ2-1 | . | . | TRBV20-1 | TGCAGCGCAACTAGCAAGGATGAGCAGTTCTTC | CSATSKDEQFF
TRBJ1-4 | once | . | TRBV4-3 | TGCGCCAGCAGCCAAGCCCACAGGGATAATGAAAAACTGTTTTTT | CASSQAHRDNEKLFF
TRBJ2-1 | . | TRBD2 | TRBV5-1 | TGCGCCAGCAGCTTCACTAGCGGGAGCTCCTACAATGAGCAGTTCTTC | CASSFTSGSSYNEQFF
TRBJ2-7 | . | . | TRBV6-5 | TGTGCCAGCAGTGGCTTGAGGGGGTCGGAGCAGTACTTC | CASSGLRGSEQYF
TRBJ1-4 | . | . | TRBV13 | TGTGCCAGCAGCCACAAGTTCCGGGACACAACAACTAATGAAAAACTGTTTTTT | CASSHKFRDTTTNEKLFF
TRBJ2-7 | . | . | TRBV7-2 | TGTGCCAGCAGCTCACAGATTTCCTACGAGCAGTACTTC | CASSSQISYEQYF
TRBJ2-6 | . | . | TRBV7-9 | TGTGCCAGCAGCGCGCCGGGACAGACTAGCTCTGGGGCCAACGTCCTGACTTTC | CASSAPGQTSSGANVLTF
TRBJ1-1 | . | TRBD1 | TRBV19 | TGTGCCAGTAGTATCCGGGACAGAAATGAAGCTTTCTTT | CASSIRDRNEAFF